Included here is one T cell receptor (beta chain) sequence, with context. This specimen comes from a study of blood T cells in healthy people across ages. V was clipped by 3 bases and J by 3 bases; unmatched bases: 5. The germline V gene encodes CDR1 MDHEN and CDR2 SYDVKM. This CDR3 is built from 17 residues. Primers used in a second PCR of about 6 to 11 cycles were a sample-barcoded 5' primer and a J-beta primer mix. Each TCR beta cDNA got a 12-nucleotide random molecular identifier. TCRdb ran MiXCR on the 5' RACE reads and lists one entry per CDR3 protein. The data hold roughly 680,000 distinct CDR3 sequences, with 45% to 60% observed a single time.

This sequence joins TRBV28 and TRBJ2-3; 14 bases align to TRBD2. This TCR derives from an elderly woman in good health. The sample was blood. In DNA, the CDR3 is TGTGCCAGCAGTTTTCGGACTAGCGGGGGGCTTACAGATACGCAGTATTTT. This encodes CASSFRTSGGLTDTQYF.